This TCR beta chain stems from a study of T-cell reconstitution after alpha-beta-depleted transplantation in children. The TCRbeta library was prepared with unique molecular identifiers. TCRdb called the PCR reads again in MiXCR, with one record for every CDR3 protein. The table shows approximately 500,000 distinct CDR3 sequences, with about 10% occurring only once. CDR3 size: 15 residues. V was clipped by 3 bases and J by 2 bases, with 13 bases between them. This clonotype was seen many times. Its antigen is not identified. Study-level findings and limits: Where alpha-beta T cells came from about two months after transplant was reportedly several hundred expanded graft clones. T-cell counts and diversity at one year following transplant were attributed mainly to newly produced T cells.

The sequence was collected from a child aged 2-9 years with inherited bone marrow failure, due to receive a stem cell transplant. The material sequenced was PBMCs, taken before TCRalphabeta/CD19-depleted stem cell transplant. The chain has TRBV12-3 or TRBV12-4 and TRBJ1-1; D uncertain. CDR3: CASSFIPTSNTEAFF. CDR3 nucleotide sequence: TGTGCCAGCAGTTTCATCCCAACCAGTAACACTGAAGCTTTCTTT.